A selection of T cell receptor beta chains follows, all from one sample in a study of blood T cell repertoires in COVID-19. Repertoires were generated with immunoSEQ multiplex PCR, while TCRdb's copy carries only in-frame clones and drops some. The sample comprises about 78,000 clones, about 88% of which are singletons, and more than 2.5% rests with the top ten. The sequenced material came from peripheral blood. The receptors shown here come from a man in his 70s with active or convalescent COVID-19. The CDR3 runs from the conserved cysteine through the conserved F or W. The D gene is left open where the match is weak. Size values are once, few and many counts, or a class for expanded clones, and some rows have none.

j_call | cdr3_length | v_call | d_call | clone_size | cdr3_aa | cdr3_nt
TRBJ1-5 | 15 | TRBV5-3 | - | - | CARSFHGSRNQPQHF | TGTGCCAGAAGCTTCCACGGGTCGCGCAATCAGCCCCAGCATTTT
TRBJ1-6 | 15 | TRBV25-1 | - | - | CASSEPAGVNSPLHF | TGTGCCAGCAGTGAGCCCGCAGGGGTTAATTCACCCCTCCACTTT
TRBJ1-5 | 16 | TRBV7-2 | - | - | CASSLEGQQGNQPQHF | TGTGCCAGCAGCTTAGAGGGCCAACAGGGAAATCAGCCCCAGCATTTT
TRBJ1-5 | 20 | TRBV3-1/TRBV3-2 | - | - | CASSQDRGGRSLFWNQPQHF | TGTGCCAGCAGCCAAGATCGGGGGGGGCGCTCGTTGTTTTGGAATCAGCCCCAGCATTTT
TRBJ2-3 | 16 | TRBV7-9 | - | once | CASSQLSGQSTDTQYF | TGTGCCAGCAGTCAACTTAGTGGTCAAAGCACAGATACGCAGTATTTT
TRBJ2-5 | 13 | TRBV9 | - | few | CASSSYTTETQYF | TGTGCCAGCAGCTCCTACACTACAGAGACCCAGTACTTC
TRBJ2-5 | 18 | TRBV11-3 | TRBD2 | - | CASSSGTSGIPHQETQYF | TGTGCCAGCAGCTCCGGGACTAGCGGGATCCCCCACCAAGAGACCCAGTACTTC
TRBJ2-5 | 15 | TRBV7-6 | - | - | CASSLGVGGRETQYF | TGTGCCAGCAGCTTAGGTGTGGGGGGGCGAGAGACCCAGTACTTC
TRBJ1-1 | 15 | TRBV4-1 | TRBD1 | - | CASSHLQGANTEAFF | TGCGCCAGCAGCCACCTACAGGGGGCAAACACTGAAGCTTTCTTT
TRBJ1-2 | 15 | TRBV30 | - | few | CAWSALGQGGYGYTF | TGTGCCTGGAGTGCCCTGGGGCAGGGAGGCTATGGCTACACCTTC
TRBJ1-1 | 14 | TRBV20-1 | - | - | CSASIGLPNTEAFF | TGCAGTGCTAGTATCGGGTTACCGAACACTGAAGCTTTCTTT
TRBJ2-7 | 14 | TRBV19 | TRBD1 | - | CATEMGQGFGEQYF | TGTGCCACTGAAATGGGACAGGGATTTGGCGAGCAGTACTTC
TRBJ2-3 | 20 | TRBV6-1 | TRBD2 | - | CASSEQPVGGLAGAVDTQYF | TGTGCCAGCAGTGAGCAGCCGGTCGGGGGACTAGCGGGGGCCGTAGATACGCAGTATTTT